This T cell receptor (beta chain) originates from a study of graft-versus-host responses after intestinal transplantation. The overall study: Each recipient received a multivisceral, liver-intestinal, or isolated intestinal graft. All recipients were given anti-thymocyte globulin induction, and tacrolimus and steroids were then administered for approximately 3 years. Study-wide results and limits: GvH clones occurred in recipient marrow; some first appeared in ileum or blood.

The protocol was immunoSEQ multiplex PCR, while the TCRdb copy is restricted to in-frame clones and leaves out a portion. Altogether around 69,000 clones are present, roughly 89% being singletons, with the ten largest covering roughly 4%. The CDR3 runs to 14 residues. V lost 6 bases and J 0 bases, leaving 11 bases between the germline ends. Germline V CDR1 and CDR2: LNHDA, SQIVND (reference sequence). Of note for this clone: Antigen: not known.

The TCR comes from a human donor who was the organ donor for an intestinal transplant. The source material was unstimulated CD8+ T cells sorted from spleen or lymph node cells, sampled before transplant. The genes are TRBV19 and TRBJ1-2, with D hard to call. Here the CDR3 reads CASRPTPPNYGYTF. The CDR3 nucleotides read TGTGCCAGTAGACCGACACCACCTAACTATGGCTACACCTTC.